This T cell receptor (beta chain) was sequenced in a study of T cell changes during pregnancy in multiple sclerosis. Trimming removed 0 bases from V and 4 bases from J; junction bases left unmatched: 3. This CDR3 region has 15 residues. Germline-derived CDR1 and CDR2 are SGDLS and YYNGEE. The protocol was immunoSEQ multiplex PCR, while the TCRdb copy is restricted to in-frame clones and leaves out a portion. The data show more than 80,000 clones, roughly 90% seen once. This clonotype was obtained from a female donor with multiple sclerosis, enrolled in a pregnancy study. The sequenced sample was peripheral blood, obtained after pregnancy. The chain has TRBV9 and TRBJ2-1, with 8 bases fitting TRBD2. The DNA for the CDR3 is TGTGCCAGCAGCGTAGACGGGGGGGGATACAATGAGCAGTTCTTC. Its protein product is CASSVDGGGYNEQFF.